This TCR beta chain is from a study of cytomegalovirus exposure and HLA in healthy donors. Study details: Roughly 180 million T cells yielded 90 million to 130 million unique TCR beta sequences, as an earlier analysis found.

Primers included in the PCR were 60 Vbeta and 13 Jbeta primers. Assay: immunoSEQ multiplex PCR; the TCRdb copy retains only in-frame clones and omits some. The table shows some 150,000 clones, with 82% occurring only once. Notes on the study in general: The study recorded 160 or so TCR beta chains that were cytomegalovirus-associated. Presence/absence analyses treated sequencing depth as roughly uniform across donors.

CDR1 SQVTM and CDR2 ANQGSEA come from the germline V gene. J lost 9 bases, V lost 6 bases, and 14 bases had no gene match. CDR3 size: 14 residues. Healthy individuals who donated bone marrow served as the donors. A word on this clone: Its antigen is as yet unknown.

This chain links TRBV29-1 with TRBJ2-5; 9 positions agree with TRBD2. This TCR came from a man aged 50 to 59 in good health and CMV-seropositive. The sample taken for sequencing was PBMCs. The CDR3 loop is CSVRGVAGADAQYF. CDR3 DNA sequence: TGCAGCGTGAGGGGGGTAGCGGGAGCTGACGCCCAGTACTTC.